One sample yielded the 19 T cell receptor beta chains listed below, sequenced in a study of cytotoxic CD8 clonotypes in ibrutinib-treated CLL (dated by TCRdb to about 2021). Preparation of the library involved the immunoSEQ multiplex PCR assay. Not all clones reach the TCRdb copy of this immuneACCESS table, which keeps in-frame sequences only. Checked studies attribute under half of the gap to unresolved V genes and leave the rest unexplained. Here the sample has approximately 340,000 clones; roughly 71% occur a single time. The ten most abundant clones make up roughly 6.3% of the sample. This material consisted of PBMCs, taken after 36 months of ibrutinib treatment. The receptors here all came from a human donor with chronic lymphocytic leukemia.

This clone was counted a few times. The chain recombines TRBV28 with TRBJ1-5, with D possibly being TRBD1 (5 bases). This CDR3 is built from 17 residues. Germline V gene sequence: CDR1 MDHEN, CDR2 SYDVKM. V was cut by 4 bases and J by 7 bases, with 23 bases left in between. Written as DNA, the CDR3 is TGTGCCAGCAGTTCGGTGAGGGGTTGGACTCAGCGGCAGCCCCAGCATTTT. This encodes CASSSVRGWTQRQPQHF.

V usage is TRBV28 and J usage is TRBJ2-2; D is unclear. The germline gives CDR1 MDHEN, CDR2 SYDVKM. The CDR3 is 13 residues long. The V end lost 7 bases, the J end lost 4 bases, and 10 bases lay between the germline ends. The CDR3 spells CASMTAATGELFF. The CDR3 DNA follows: TGTGCCAGCATGACGGCCGCCACCGGGGAGCTGTTTTTT.

The chain employs TRBV28 and TRBJ2-3, with a possible D match to TRBD2 (6 bases). Trimming removed 5 bases from V and 3 bases from J, with 9 bases in between. This CDR3 comprises 13 residues. In germline, CDR1 is MDHEN, CDR2 SYDVKM. The CDR3 region is CASSGGITDTQYF. In nucleotides, the CDR3 is TGTGCCAGCAGTGGGGGGATTACAGATACGCAGTATTTT.

The chain recombines TRBV7-2 with TRBJ2-7, with TRBD2 matching 8 bases. This CDR3 has 14 residues. After removal of 6 bases from V and 0 bases from J, the junction contained 4 bases not matched to a gene. Germline CDR1 reads SGHTA; CDR2 reads FQGNSA. The CDR3 spells CASRSAGGSYEQYF. In nucleotides, the CDR3 is TGTGCCAGCAGAAGTGCGGGAGGCTCCTACGAGCAGTACTTC.

DNA for the CDR3: TGTGCCAGCAGTTACTCGAGAACAACTAATGAAAAACTGTTTTTT. Translating it yields CASSYSRTTNEKLFF. The V gene is TRBV6-5, the J gene TRBJ1-4; no firm D call. The germline V gene has CDR1 MNHEY and CDR2 SVGAGI. CDR3 size: 15 residues. Trimming stripped 0 bases from V and 0 bases from J, with 5 bases between.

This chain links TRBV9 with TRBJ2-2; D ambiguous. The CDR3 sequence is 15 residues long. Trimming removed 0 bases at V and 2 bases at J, with 8 bases between. Germline V gene lookup returns CDR1 SGDLS and CDR2 YYNGEE. As DNA, the CDR3 is TGTGCCAGCAGCGTAGTGGTAGGAAACACCGGGGAGCTGTTTTTT. It translates to CASSVVVGNTGELFF.

V and J are TRBV5-4 and TRBJ2-7, with a weak D call TRBD1 (5 bases). Germline CDR1 and CDR2: SGHNT and YYREEE (reference sequence). V was shortened by 3 bases and J by 2 bases, with 9 bases between the two germline ends. The CDR3 extends over 13 amino acids. The CDR3 DNA reads as TGTGCCAGCAGCTCCGACAGTCCCTACGAGCAGTACTTC. It encodes CASSSDSPYEQYF. Looking up the rest from reference TRBV5-4 and TRBJ2-7 gives the full variable domain: ETGVTQSPTHLIKTRGQQVTLRCSSQSGHNTVSWYQQALGQGPQFIFQYYREEENGRGNFPPRFSGLQFPNYSSELNVNALELDDSALYLCASSSDSPYEQYFGPGTRLTVT.

The genes are TRBV6-5 and TRBJ1-2; 11 nucleotides match TRBD1. V shed 6 bases and J 4 bases; nucleotides not matched to a gene: 4. The germline gives CDR1 MNHEY, CDR2 SVGAGI. CDR3 size: 14 residues. As DNA, the CDR3 is TGTGCCAGCAGCCTCGGGACAGGGGGCTATGGCTACACCTTC. Translating it yields CASSLGTGGYGYTF.

V usage is TRBV9 and J usage is TRBJ2-7, with 8 positions matching TRBD2. CDR1 and CDR2 from the germline V gene are SGDLS and YYNGEE. The CDR3 totals 15 residues. V shed 0 bases and J 2 bases; nucleotides not matched to a gene: 4. CDR3 in DNA: TGTGCCAGCAGCGTAGCTCCGGGACTAGCCTACGAGCAGTACTTC. Its translation is CASSVAPGLAYEQYF.

The chain has TRBV7-2 and TRBJ2-7, with 7 bases fitting TRBD2. Unmatched junction bases numbered 3, after V lost 2 bases and J lost 2 bases. CDR3 length: 14 residues. Germline values: CDR1 SGHTA, CDR2 FQGNSA. CDR3 loop: CASSLKAGPYEQYF. Here the CDR3 DNA reads TGTGCCAGCAGCTTAAAAGCGGGACCCTACGAGCAGTACTTC.

J is TRBJ2-5 and V is TRBV9; 7 bases agree with TRBD1. Germline V gene lookup returns CDR1 SGDLS and CDR2 YYNGEE. With V trimmed by 4 bases and J by 2 bases, 5 bases remained unmatched. This CDR3 is built from 14 residues. The CDR3 DNA reads as TGTGCCAGCAGCCCACTGGACAGGCAAGAGACCCAGTACTTC. The encoded protein is CASSPLDRQETQYF.

The rearrangement joins TRBV7-2 to TRBJ2-7, with D perhaps matching TRBD2 (7 bases). Germline lookup yields CDR1 SGHTA and CDR2 FQGNSA. The CDR3 extends over 15 amino acids. V lost 1 base to trimming and J lost 5 bases, with 15 bases between them. The CDR3 DNA reads as TGTGCCAGCAGCTTAGTCGCGGGGGCGGGCGACGAGCAGTACTTC. Protein product: CASSLVAGAGDEQYF.

This clone showed up just a few times. The CDR3 bases are TGCAGCGTTCGACAGGCGGGTCAGCCCCAGCATTTT. Its protein is CSVRQAGQPQHF. The J gene is TRBJ1-5, the V gene TRBV29-1; a possible D gene is TRBD1 (6 bases). The ends were cut back, 5 bases at V and 6 bases at J, with 11 bases in the middle. The CDR3 totals 12 residues. Germline V gene sequence: CDR1 SQVTM, CDR2 ANQGSEA.

The rearrangement uses TRBV5-1 and TRBJ1-3, with 9 bases that match TRBD1. The CDR3 contains 15 residues. Trimming removed 0 bases from V and 9 bases from J; junction bases left unmatched: 7. Looked up from germline, CDR1 is SGHRS and CDR2 is YFSETQ. CDR3 sequence (DNA): TGCGCCAGCAGCTTGGGCGGACAGGGGATCGGCACCATATATTTT. Residues: CASSLGGQGIGTIYF.

The chain combines TRBV4-3 with TRBJ2-7; unclear D gene. Germline V CDR1 and CDR2: LGHNA, YSLEER. Trimming took 4 bases from V and 0 from J, leaving 10 bases between them. The CDR3 loop spans 14 amino acids. In DNA form, the CDR3 reads TGCGCCAGCAGCCTTTCGGATAGCTCCTACGAGCAGTACTTC. It encodes CASSLSDSSYEQYF.

The chain carries TRBV4-2 and TRBJ2-5; D not certain. The CDR3 is 15 residues long. V shed 3 bases and J shed 1 base, with 12 bases lying between them. Germline V lookup: CDR1 LGHNA, CDR2 YNFKEQ. The CDR3 nucleotides are TGTGCCAGCAGCCACCCCGGCTGGGCCCAAGAGACCCAGTACTTC. It specifies CASSHPGWAQETQYF.

The rearrangement links TRBV7-6 to TRBJ1-1, with D hard to call. The germline V and J ends were trimmed by 5 bases and 4 bases, with 14 bases remaining between them. Per the germline V gene, CDR1 is SGHVS and CDR2 is FNYEAQ. The CDR3 runs 14 residues. CDR3 region: CASSRGLLRTEAFF. The CDR3 coding sequence is TGTGCCAGCAGCCGTGGACTCCTGCGCACTGAAGCTTTCTTT.

The rearrangement links TRBV28 to TRBJ2-7; a possible D gene is TRBD2 (6 bases). Germline V gene sequence: CDR1 MDHEN, CDR2 SYDVKM. The V and J ends lost 4 bases and 2 bases respectively, with 21 bases between them. The CDR3 extends over 17 amino acids. The CDR3, as DNA: TGTGCCAGCAGTTACCCCGCGGGACTCAGACTAACCTACGAGCAGTACTTC. This sequence encodes CASSYPAGLRLTYEQYF. Full variable domain (missing parts from reference TRBV28 and TRBJ2-7): DVKVTQSSRYLVKRTGEKVFLECVQDMDHENMFWYRQDPGLGLRLIYFSYDVKMKEKGDIPEGYSVSREKKERFSLILESASTNQTSMYLCASSYPAGLRLTYEQYFGPGTRLTVT.

This clone has more than one count but fewer than ten. The chain joins TRBV25-1 to TRBJ1-2, with TRBD1 matching 7 bases. There are 13 residues in the CDR3. Germline values: CDR1 MGHDK, CDR2 SYGVNS. Unmatched junction bases numbered 4, after V lost 6 bases and J lost 3 bases. The CDR3 here is CASSLRGDYGYTF. CDR3 nucleotide sequence: TGTGCCAGCAGCCTCAGGGGGGACTATGGCTACACCTTC.